A single T cell receptor (beta chain) is shown here with its context. This sample was taken from a study of shared T cell receptors in the human thymus. Repertoires were generated with immunoSEQ multiplex PCR, while TCRdb's copy carries only in-frame clones and drops some. The sample shows about 660,000 clones, more than 70% of them seen only once. The germline gives CDR1 MNHNS, CDR2 SASEGT. The V end lost 3 bases, the J end lost 11 bases, and 10 bases lay between the germline ends. The CDR3 is 12 amino acids. This sample also belongs to another study, concerning human thymus T cells. That work adds: In thymic and blood repertoires alike, V and J usage looked biased.

The source is a boy under two years old with a congenital heart defect. This sequence joins TRBV6-1 and TRBJ1-4; D remains unclear. Sequenced: thymocytes. The CDR3 loop is CASSDEGRKLFF. CDR3 nucleotides: TGTGCCAGCAGTGATGAGGGAAGGAAACTGTTTTTT.